This TCR beta chain was profiled in a study of regulatory T cells in long-lasting Graves disease. Study in general: Prior antithyroid drug treatment in newly diagnosed Graves' patients lasted under 3 months.

This clonotype was picked up many times. No antigen is known for it. Sequencing libraries for TCR beta were prepared with iRepertoire HTBI primers and Arm-PCR of CDR3 regions. Each CDR3 protein gets one entry after TCRdb re-called the multiplex PCR reads with MiXCR. The data hold about 500,000 distinct CDR3 sequences, with around 16% observed a single time. Time point described: newly diagnosed GD, antithyroid drugs for less than 3 months. From RNA extracted from PBMCs, the TCR library was made. An approximately 9-milliliter sample of peripheral blood was drawn into EDTA tubes. This CDR3 spans 16 amino acids. After removal of 5 bases from V and 4 bases from J, the junction contained 5 bases not matched to a gene. Germline lookup yields CDR1 SNHLY and CDR2 FYNNEI. Study observations and caveats: TCR diversity was lower in persistent Graves' patients than in newly diagnosed ones. Patients with persistent disease shared 2,741 public clonotypes, outpacing the approximately 870 shared by new patients.

These data also featured in a second study, about T cells in Graves' hyperthyroidism and ophthalmopathy.

This sample comprised peripheral blood mononuclear cells (PBMCs), obtained at new diagnosis, from a patient treated with antithyroid drugs. The receptor was isolated from a man aged 35 to 55 with Graves disease. The rearrangement joins TRBV2 to TRBJ2-3; 14 nucleotides line up with TRBD2. CDR3 region: CASSSGTSGSPDTQYF. CDR3 bases: TGTGCCAGCAGTTCCGGGACTAGCGGGAGTCCAGATACGCAGTATTTT. The full variable domain, in which reference TRBV2 and TRBJ2-3 provide the parts outside the CDR3, is EPEVTQTPSHQVTQMGQEVILRCVPISNHLYFYWYRQILGQKVEFLVSFYNNEISEKSEIFDDQFSVERPDGSNFTLKIRSTKLEDSAMYFCASSSGTSGSPDTQYFGPGTRLTVL.